The rows below give T cell receptor beta chains drawn from one sample of a study of blood T cells in healthy people across ages. TCRdb reprocessed the 5' RACE reads with MiXCR, giving one entry per CDR3 protein. In the table there are fewer than 1 million distinct CDR3 sequences, approximately 44% of which are singletons. Sequenced: blood. These receptors were taken from a man aged 55 to 69 in good health. Each CDR3 is given without its conserved first and last residue. Fields, in order: CDR3 protein, V gene, J gene.

CDR3 protein: AIRADRGFYNEQY; V gene: TRBV10-3; J gene: .
CDR3 protein: ASSAGQGRTYEQY; V gene: TRBV6-2/TRBV6-3; J gene: TRBJ2-7
CDR3 protein: ASRRDRPSYEQY; V gene: TRBV28; J gene: TRBJ2-7
CDR3 protein: SVNPLSETQY; V gene: TRBV29-1; J gene: TRBJ2-5
CDR3 protein: ASSYRVDEAPYGYT; V gene: TRBV5-5; J gene: TRBJ1-2
CDR3 protein: ASSTPIAGAYNEQF; V gene: TRBV6-1; J gene: TRBJ2-1
CDR3 protein: ASIDSSGNTLY; V gene: TRBV6-6; J gene: TRBJ1-3
CDR3 protein: ASSVEGGDTQY; V gene: TRBV9; J gene: TRBJ2-3
CDR3 protein: SVERNGGQY; V gene: TRBV29-1; J gene: TRBJ2-4
CDR3 protein: ASSYRPGTSDNEQF; V gene: TRBV6-2/TRBV6-3; J gene: TRBJ2-1
CDR3 protein: ASSQVGGTRY; V gene: TRBV4-1; J gene: TRBJ2-7
CDR3 protein: ASSQSQGARDHYEQY; V gene: TRBV4-1; J gene: .
CDR3 protein: ASSQDRRTDYNEQY; V gene: TRBV4-3; J gene: TRBJ2-5
CDR3 protein: ASSLLTAVQETRY; V gene: TRBV14; J gene: TRBJ2-5
CDR3 protein: ASSLTLSGANVLT; V gene: TRBV7-2; J gene: TRBJ2-6
CDR3 protein: ASSLERDYTYEQY; V gene: TRBV5-4; J gene: TRBJ2-7
CDR3 protein: ASSLATGSYNEQF; V gene: TRBV9; J gene: TRBJ2-1
CDR3 protein: SVRRGKQETQY; V gene: TRBV29-1; J gene: TRBJ2-5
CDR3 protein: ASSHNSGGATGANVLT; V gene: TRBV7-2; J gene: TRBJ2-6
CDR3 protein: AGSISRATNEKLF; V gene: TRBV6-6; J gene: TRBJ1-4